This T cell receptor beta chain was sequenced for a study of T cell responses to AZD1222 COVID-19 vaccine. Study-wide findings and caveats: There were mostly white British donors and more females than males, and clonal diversity was possibly underestimated. Spike-specific TCR breadth and depth were elevated following two AZD1222 doses.

V dropped 6 bases and J dropped 4 bases, with 16 bases sitting between them. The length of the CDR3 is 15 residues. Germline CDR1 is MNHEY and CDR2 is SMNVEV (reference sequence). A remark on this clone: The antigen is not known.

Produced via immunoSEQ multiplex PCR; TCRdb's table is partial and in-frame only. The sample yields 100,000 to 150,000 clones, about nine tenths seen once. The rearrangement uses TRBV27 and TRBJ1-5, with D possibly being TRBD1 (6 bases). The sequence was collected from an adult in good health. The material sequenced was peripheral blood, taken on day 0 of AZD1222 vaccination. The chain's CDR3 is CASSLLRGANQPQHF. The CDR3 DNA reads TGTGCCAGCAGCCTCCTTCGGGGGGCAAATCAGCCCCAGCATTTT.